Shown below are 31 T cell receptor beta chains from a single sample sequenced in a study of OX40 agonist ivuxolimab in advanced cancers. Profiling relied on immunoSEQ multiplex PCR, and the TCRdb table lists in-frame clones only, not all of them. Of some 86,000 clones in the sample, 80% to 95% were seen once. Material: CD4+ or CD8+ T cells sorted from blood, obtained in a trial of the OX40 agonist ivuxolimab. These TCRs come from an adult with an advanced solid tumor such as melanoma, head and neck, liver or kidney cancer.

The chain joins TRBV5-4 to TRBJ1-2; 8 bases align to TRBD1. V shed 4 bases, J shed 8 bases, and the junction held 10 bases outside the gene matches. Germline CDR1 and CDR2: SGHNT and YYREEE (reference sequence). The CDR3 sequence is 14 residues long. CDR3 in amino acids: CASSTGQAGGGYTF. In DNA form, the CDR3 reads TGTGCCAGCAGCACGGGACAGGCGGGAGGGGGCTACACCTTC.

CDR3: CASSVVGQDHTGELFF. The CDR3 DNA is TGTGCCAGCAGCGTAGTCGGACAGGACCACACCGGGGAGCTGTTTTTT. The chain carries TRBV9 and TRBJ2-2, with 7 nucleotides matching TRBD1. This CDR3 comprises 16 residues. Germline V lookup: CDR1 SGDLS, CDR2 YYNGEE. The V and J ends lost 0 bases and 3 bases, in that order; junction bases with no gene match: 5.

The chain is built from TRBV28 and TRBJ1-4; 10 nucleotides match TRBD1. V trimming: 4 bases; J trimming: 5 bases; junction bases outside the gene matches: 7. CDR3 length: 16 residues. Germline V lookup: CDR1 MDHEN, CDR2 SYDVKM. The DNA for the CDR3 is TGTGCCAGCAGTTCTTTACCGGGACAGGGGAATGAAAAACTGTTTTTT. Its protein is CASSSLPGQGNEKLFF.

V gene TRBV5-6 combines with J gene TRBJ2-3; the D is unclear. CDR1 and CDR2 from the germline V gene are SGHDT and YYEEEE. Trimming left V 0 bases short and J 1 base short, with 12 bases between. The CDR3 contains 16 residues. This CDR3 is CASSLGRVLGTDTQYF. The CDR3 nucleotides are TGTGCCAGCAGCTTGGGTAGGGTGCTGGGCACAGATACGCAGTATTTT. Looking up the rest from reference TRBV5-6 and TRBJ2-3 gives the full variable domain: DAGVTQSPTHLIKTRGQQVTLRCSPKSGHDTVSWYQQALGQGPQFIFQYYEEEERQRGNFPDRFSGHQFPNYSSELNVNALLLGDSALYLCASSLGRVLGTDTQYFGPGTRLTVL.

The chain joins TRBV27 to TRBJ2-7, with TRBD1 as a possible D gene (6 bases). Germline V gene lookup returns CDR1 MNHEY and CDR2 SMNVEV (reference sequence). The CDR3 covers 13 residues. V was cut by 5 bases and J by 7 bases, with 15 bases left in between. CDR3 sequence reads: CASSIQGTGEQYF. CDR3 nucleotide sequence: TGTGCCAGCAGTATTCAGGGGACGGGGGAGCAGTACTTC.

This rearrangement joins TRBV5-5 to TRBJ2-5; 8 bases align to TRBD1. This CDR3 comprises 16 residues. Per the germline V gene, CDR1 is SGHKS and CDR2 is YYEKEE (reference sequence). V shed 2 bases, J shed 2 bases, and the junction held 8 bases outside the gene matches. CDR3 DNA: TGTGCCAGCAGCTTAACCCCCGGACAGGGTCAAGAGACCCAGTACTTC. Translated: CASSLTPGQGQETQYF.

This chain links TRBV4-1 with TRBJ2-7; the match to TRBD2 covers 7 bases. The CDR3 has 15 residues. J gave up 2 bases and V 4 bases, and 8 bases lay outside the gene matches. Germline V gene data show CDR1 as MGHRA and CDR2 as YSYEKL. The CDR3 sequence: CASSREGGTPYEQYF. The CDR3 bases are TGCGCCAGCAGCCGCGAGGGAGGGACCCCCTACGAGCAGTACTTC.

The table lists this clone with a few counts. CDR3 nucleotides: TGTGCCAGCTCACCACCGGTTGCCAATTATGGCTACACCTTC. Its translation: CASSPPVANYGYTF. The chain recombines TRBV18 with TRBJ1-2; D remains ambiguous. V was shortened by 0 bases and J by 5 bases, with 10 bases between the two germline ends. CDR1 and CDR2 from the germline V gene are KGHSH and LQKENI. This CDR3 comprises 14 residues.

The chain joins TRBV29-1 to TRBJ2-1; 8 positions match TRBD2. The CDR3 loop spans 16 amino acids. Trimming took 6 bases from V and 7 from J; bases not matched to a gene: 17. The germline gives CDR1 SQVTM, CDR2 ANQGSEA. CDR3 in DNA: TGCAGCGTCCCCCCTCGGGCAGCGGGAGCTTGGAATGAGCAGTTCTTC. The encoded protein is CSVPPRAAGAWNEQFF.

A few counts support this clone. The junction shows a germline mismatch at one end, possibly a read error. V gene TRBV7-3 combines with J gene TRBJ1-1; a weak D match, TRBD1 (6 bases). CDR3 size: 14 residues. CDR1 and CDR2 from the germline V gene are SGHTA and FQGTGA. The DNA for the CDR3 is TGTGCCAGCAGCGCCGGGACACCGAACAGTGAAGCTTTCTTT. This gives the protein CASSAGTPNSEAFF.

This clone showed up just once. The V call is TRBV21-1, the J call TRBJ2-3; the table names TRBD2, a call not compared with the DNA. TRBV21-1 is labeled a pseudogene. The CDR3 contains 17 residues. In DNA, the CDR3 is TGTGCCAGCAGCAAAGCGTGCGCTAGCGGGAGGGGGGATACGCAGTATTTT. Translating gives CASSKACASGRGDTQYF.

V is TRBV7-8 and J is TRBJ2-7; 14 bases map to TRBD2. This CDR3 comprises 20 residues. Per germline, CDR1 SGHVS and CDR2 FQNEAQ. Trimming at V came to 5 bases and at J to 4 bases, leaving 19 bases not matched to a gene. CDR3 nucleotides: TGTGCCAGCAGCGACTACTCGGGACTAGCGGGAGTGCGGTTTAAGTACGAGCAGTACTTC. As protein: CASSDYSGLAGVRFKYEQYF.

This clone was picked up one time. The chain carries TRBV28 and TRBJ1-5; the D gene is possibly TRBD1 (6 bases). The CDR3 extends over 14 amino acids. Germline V gene data show CDR1 as MDHEN and CDR2 as SYDVKM. The V end lost 6 bases, the J end lost 4 bases, and 13 bases lay between the germline ends. CDR3 nucleotides: TGTGCCAGCAGCCTTGACAGGTTGAATCAGCCCCAGCATTTT. Amino acid sequence: CASSLDRLNQPQHF.

This chain joins TRBV28 and TRBJ1-2; D is undetermined. There are 13 residues in the CDR3. Trimming removed 6 bases from V and 4 bases from J, with 12 bases in between. Germline CDR1 reads MDHEN; CDR2 reads SYDVKM. The CDR3 region is CASRSTGLYGYTF. DNA of the CDR3: TGTGCCAGCAGGAGCACGGGTCTCTATGGCTACACCTTC.

The chain couples TRBV5-4 to TRBJ2-5; D is ambiguous. The germline gives CDR1 SGHNT, CDR2 YYREEE (reference sequence). The germline V and J ends were trimmed by 4 bases and 2 bases, with 9 bases remaining between them. The CDR3 loop spans 13 amino acids. CDR3 DNA sequence: TGTGCCAGCAGCCCGATGACACAAGAGACCCAGTACTTC. Translation: CASSPMTQETQYF.

The chain employs TRBV2 and TRBJ2-2; perhaps TRBD1 as D (5 bases). The CDR3 loop spans 15 amino acids. The V gene's germline CDR1 is SNHLY and CDR2 FYNNEI. Trimming removed 0 bases from V and 3 bases from J, with 8 bases in between. Written as DNA, the CDR3 is TGTGCCAGCAGTGAAGCTTCAGGGTACACCGGGGAGCTGTTTTTT. This codes for CASSEASGYTGELFF.

The chain is built from TRBV28 and TRBJ2-5, with a weak D call TRBD1 (5 bases). The CDR3 has 14 amino acids. Trimming removed 4 bases from V and 1 base from J, with 10 bases in between. Germline V CDR1 and CDR2: MDHEN, SYDVKM. CDR3 sequence: CASSSPTVQETQYF. The DNA for the CDR3 is TGTGCCAGCAGTTCCCCGACAGTCCAAGAGACCCAGTACTTC.

The chain joins TRBV5-6 to TRBJ1-5, with a possible D match to TRBD1 (6 bases). This CDR3 comprises 16 residues. With 1 base removed from V and 6 bases from J, the gap between germline ends came to 17 bases. The germline gives CDR1 SGHDT, CDR2 YYEEEE. The CDR3 coding sequence is TGTGCCAGCAGCTTGTTTGAGGCGGGGGGCAGTCAGCCCCAGCATTTT. Protein sequence: CASSLFEAGGSQPQHF.

The rearrangement uses TRBV5-1 and TRBJ2-1, with D possibly matching TRBD2 (6 bases). V lost 7 bases and J lost 4, with 12 bases in between. This CDR3 has 13 amino acids. Germline V gene sequence: CDR1 SGHRS, CDR2 YFSETQ. The CDR3 reads CASQRDSYNEQFF. Here the CDR3 DNA reads TGCGCCAGCCAACGGGACTCATACAATGAGCAGTTCTTC.

In the case of this clone: Within the sample, other DNA sequences also encode this same CDR3. V usage is TRBV5-1 and J usage is TRBJ2-5; TRBD2 matches 16 bases. V was clipped by 4 bases and J by 3 bases; unmatched bases: 3. Germline lookup yields CDR1 SGHRS and CDR2 YFSETQ. This CDR3 is built from 16 residues. This chain's CDR3 is CASSTGLAGGKETQYF. CDR3 in DNA: TGCGCCAGCAGCACGGGACTAGCGGGAGGGAAAGAGACCCAGTACTTC.

The chain employs TRBV6-5 and TRBJ1-5; the D is unclear. The germline gives CDR1 MNHEY, CDR2 SVGAGI. CDR3 length equals 15 residues. Trimming pared 6 bases from V and 0 bases from J, leaving 12 bases between. CDR3 nucleotides: TGTGCCAGCAGCCTCGACATTATTAGCAATCAGCCCCAGCATTTT. Protein sequence: CASSLDIISNQPQHF.

The genes are TRBV5-6 and TRBJ2-3; D perhaps matches TRBD1 (5 bases). Trimming left V 3 bases short and J 8 bases short, with 25 bases between. Germline V CDR1 and CDR2: SGHDT, YYEEEE. CDR3 length: 17 amino acids. Here the CDR3 reads CASSSDGASTPSGTQYF. DNA of the CDR3: TGTGCCAGCAGCTCTGATGGGGCCAGCACCCCGAGTGGTACGCAGTATTTT.

The rearrangement links TRBV2 to TRBJ2-3, with D possibly being TRBD2 (5 bases). Germline V CDR1 and CDR2: SNHLY, FYNNEI. CDR3 size: 12 residues. Trimming left V 3 bases short and J 7 bases short, with 8 bases between. The CDR3: CASSERAYTQYF. The DNA for the CDR3 is TGTGCCAGCAGTGAGAGGGCGTATACGCAGTATTTT.

The chain recombines TRBV6-1 with TRBJ2-7, with 9 positions matching TRBD2. This CDR3 is 15 amino acids long. Germline V gives CDR1 MNHNS, CDR2 SASEGT. Trimming took 6 bases from V and 1 from J; bases not matched to a gene: 7. For the CDR3, the DNA is TGTGCCAGCAGCCGTAGCGGGAGTCAGTCCTACGAGCAGTACTTC. Translated, it gives CASSRSGSQSYEQYF.

The chain has TRBV4-2 and TRBJ2-5; 10 nucleotides match TRBD2. Per the germline V gene, CDR1 is LGHNA and CDR2 is YNFKEQ. The CDR3 totals 16 residues. The ends lost 4 bases at V and 5 bases at J; junction bases unmatched: 10. Here the CDR3 DNA reads TGTGCCAGCAGCCCCCAAGGGTCAGCGGGAGGGGAGACCCAGTACTTC. It encodes CASSPQGSAGGETQYF.

The CDR3 nucleotides are TGTGCCAGCAGCAATCTAAGCAGTAAGGCGGGCCCCTACGAGCAGTACTTC. Protein sequence: CASSNLSSKAGPYEQYF. The rearrangement links TRBV21-1 to TRBJ2-7; the tabulated D call, TRBD2, remains unverified against the DNA. TRBV21-1 is reported as a pseudogene. The CDR3 covers 17 residues.

This chain joins TRBV5-5 and TRBJ2-7, with a possible D match to TRBD1 (6 bases). The germline CDR1 and CDR2 sequences are SGHKS and YYEKEE (reference sequence). The CDR3 sequence is 15 residues long. Trimming took off 4 bases at V and 0 bases at J, with 14 bases between the two ends. This CDR3 is CASSLAGASSYEQYF. DNA of the CDR3: TGTGCCAGCAGCCTCGCAGGGGCTTCCTCCTACGAGCAGTACTTC.

Here the CDR3 DNA reads TGTGCCAGCAGTTACTCTGAGGGGTCCACTGAAGCTTTCTTT. This gives the protein CASSYSEGSTEAFF. The chain uses TRBV6-6 and TRBJ1-1, with D possibly being TRBD1 (5 bases). The V gene lost 0 bases and the J gene lost 4 bases, with 9 bases spanning the gap. Germline CDR1 is MNHNY and CDR2 is SVGAGI (reference sequence). There are 14 residues in the CDR3.

The rearrangement links TRBV28 to TRBJ2-5; 9 positions match TRBD1. The V and J ends lost 6 bases and 6 bases, in that order; junction bases with no gene match: 11. This CDR3 region has 15 residues. Germline V gene lookup returns CDR1 MDHEN and CDR2 SYDVKM. CDR3 sequence reads: CASRSQTGGLQTQYF. CDR3 coding DNA: TGTGCCAGCAGGTCACAGACAGGGGGTCTCCAGACCCAGTACTTC.

The CDR3 spells CASSPLSNQPQHF. In DNA form, the CDR3 reads TGTGCCAGCTCACCCTTAAGTAATCAGCCCCAGCATTTT. The chain links TRBV18 to TRBJ1-5; D is unclear. V shed 3 bases and J shed 4 bases, with 7 bases lying between them. Per germline, CDR1 KGHSH and CDR2 LQKENI. This CDR3 comprises 13 residues.

The CDR3 reads CASSPIKGQHRGWREKLFF. The CDR3 DNA sequence: TGTGCCAGCAGCCCTATTAAAGGGCAGCACAGGGGGTGGCGGGAAAAACTGTTTTTT. The chain couples TRBV11-2 to TRBJ1-4, with 8 nucleotides matching TRBD1. This CDR3 contains 19 residues. Unmatched junction bases numbered 22, after V lost 5 bases and J lost 8 bases. From germline, CDR1 is SGHAT and CDR2 FQNNGV.